This T cell receptor beta chain is from a study of blood T cell repertoires in COVID-19. Study-level background: The United States, Italy and Spain were the sources of the acute and convalescent COVID-19 samples. The analysed material was cDNA or gDNA that came from T cells, B-cell-depleted T cells, or PBMCs.

Trimming pared 6 bases from V and 2 bases from J, leaving 14 bases between. This CDR3 has 15 residues. Germline-derived CDR1 and CDR2 are MNHEY and SVGAGI. Original data processing: The authors estimated nucleated cell counts from reference gene primer amplification. The data were produced by immunoSEQ multiplex PCR, yet TCRdb's version contains in-frame clones alone and is incomplete. The V and J calls and clone size are taken from that table; D and trimming were inferred from the DNA. This table has 190,000 or so clones, more than 60% appearing once. Sequencing was carried out using peripheral blood. This clonotype was sampled from a man aged 45-65 years who had recovered from COVID-19. The chain joins TRBV6-5 to TRBJ1-5, with D possibly being TRBD1 (5 bases). The CDR3 reads CASSNPPGGNQPQHF. The DNA for the CDR3 is TGTGCCAGCAGCAATCCCCCGGGGGGCAATCAGCCCCAGCATTTT.